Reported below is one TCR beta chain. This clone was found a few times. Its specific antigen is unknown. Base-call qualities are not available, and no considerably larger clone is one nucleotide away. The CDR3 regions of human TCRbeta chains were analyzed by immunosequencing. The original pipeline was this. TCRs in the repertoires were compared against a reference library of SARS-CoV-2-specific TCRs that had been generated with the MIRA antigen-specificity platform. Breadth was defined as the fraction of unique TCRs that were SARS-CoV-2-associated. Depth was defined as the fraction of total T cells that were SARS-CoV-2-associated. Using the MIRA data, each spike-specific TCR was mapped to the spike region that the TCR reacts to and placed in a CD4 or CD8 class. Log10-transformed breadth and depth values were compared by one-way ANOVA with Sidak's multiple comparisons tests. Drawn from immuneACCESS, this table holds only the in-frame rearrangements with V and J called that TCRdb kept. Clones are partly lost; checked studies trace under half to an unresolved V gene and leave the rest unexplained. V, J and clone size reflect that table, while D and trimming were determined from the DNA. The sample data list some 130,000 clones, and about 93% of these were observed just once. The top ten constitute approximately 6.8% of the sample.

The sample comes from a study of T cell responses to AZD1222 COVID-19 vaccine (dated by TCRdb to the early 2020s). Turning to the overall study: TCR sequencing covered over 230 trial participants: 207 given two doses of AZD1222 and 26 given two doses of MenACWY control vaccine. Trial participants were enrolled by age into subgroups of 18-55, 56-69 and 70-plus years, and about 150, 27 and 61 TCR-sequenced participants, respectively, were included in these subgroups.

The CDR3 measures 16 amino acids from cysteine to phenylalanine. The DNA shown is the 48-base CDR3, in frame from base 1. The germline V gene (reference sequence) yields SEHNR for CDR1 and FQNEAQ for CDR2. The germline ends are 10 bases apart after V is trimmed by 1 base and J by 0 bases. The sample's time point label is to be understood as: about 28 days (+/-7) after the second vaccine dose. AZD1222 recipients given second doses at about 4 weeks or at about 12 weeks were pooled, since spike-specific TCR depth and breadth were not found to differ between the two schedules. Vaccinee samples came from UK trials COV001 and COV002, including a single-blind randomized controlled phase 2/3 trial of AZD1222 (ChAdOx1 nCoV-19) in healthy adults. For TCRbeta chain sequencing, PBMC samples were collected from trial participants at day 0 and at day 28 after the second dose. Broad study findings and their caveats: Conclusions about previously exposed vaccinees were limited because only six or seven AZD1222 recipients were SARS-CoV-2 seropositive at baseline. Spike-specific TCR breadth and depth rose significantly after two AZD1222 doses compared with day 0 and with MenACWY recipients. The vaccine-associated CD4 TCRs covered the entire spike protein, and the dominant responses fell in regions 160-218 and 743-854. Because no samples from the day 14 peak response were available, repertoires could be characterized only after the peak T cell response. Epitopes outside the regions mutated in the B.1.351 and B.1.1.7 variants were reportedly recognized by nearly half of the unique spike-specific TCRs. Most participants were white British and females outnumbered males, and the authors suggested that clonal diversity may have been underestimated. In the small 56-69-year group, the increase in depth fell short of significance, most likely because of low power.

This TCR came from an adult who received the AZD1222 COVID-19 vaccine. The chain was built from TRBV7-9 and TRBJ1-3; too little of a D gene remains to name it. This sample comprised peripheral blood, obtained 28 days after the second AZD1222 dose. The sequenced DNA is TGTGCCAGCAGCTTAGTCGAAGGAGGCTCTGGAAACACCATATATTTT. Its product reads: CASSLVEGGSGNTIYF.